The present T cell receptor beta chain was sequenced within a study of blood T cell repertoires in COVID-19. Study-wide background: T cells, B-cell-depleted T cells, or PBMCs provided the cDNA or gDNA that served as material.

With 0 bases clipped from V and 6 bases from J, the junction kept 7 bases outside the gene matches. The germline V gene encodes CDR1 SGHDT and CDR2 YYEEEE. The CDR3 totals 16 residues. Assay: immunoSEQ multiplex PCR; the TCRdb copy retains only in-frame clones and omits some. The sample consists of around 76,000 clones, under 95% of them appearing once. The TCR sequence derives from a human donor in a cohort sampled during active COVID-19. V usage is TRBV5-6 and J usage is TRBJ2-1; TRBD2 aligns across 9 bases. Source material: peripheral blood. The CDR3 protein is CASSLVGSGGSNEQFF. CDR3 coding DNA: TGTGCCAGCAGCTTGGTGGGGAGCGGGGGGTCCAATGAGCAGTTCTTC.